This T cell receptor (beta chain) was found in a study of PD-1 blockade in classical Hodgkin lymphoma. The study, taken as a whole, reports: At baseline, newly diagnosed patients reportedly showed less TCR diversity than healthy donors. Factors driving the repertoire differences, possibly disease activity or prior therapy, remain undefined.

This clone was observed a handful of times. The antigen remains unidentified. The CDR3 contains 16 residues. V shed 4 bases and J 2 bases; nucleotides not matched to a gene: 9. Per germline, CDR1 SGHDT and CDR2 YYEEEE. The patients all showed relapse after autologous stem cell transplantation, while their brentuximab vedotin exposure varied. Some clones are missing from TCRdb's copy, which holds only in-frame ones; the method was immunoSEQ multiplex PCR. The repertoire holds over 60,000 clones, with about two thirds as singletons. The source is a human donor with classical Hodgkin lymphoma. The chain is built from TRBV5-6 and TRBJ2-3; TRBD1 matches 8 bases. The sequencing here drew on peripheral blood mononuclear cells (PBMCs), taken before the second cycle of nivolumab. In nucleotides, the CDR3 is TGTGCCAGCAGCACATATGACAGGGGACTCACAGATACGCAGTATTTT. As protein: CASSTYDRGLTDTQYF.